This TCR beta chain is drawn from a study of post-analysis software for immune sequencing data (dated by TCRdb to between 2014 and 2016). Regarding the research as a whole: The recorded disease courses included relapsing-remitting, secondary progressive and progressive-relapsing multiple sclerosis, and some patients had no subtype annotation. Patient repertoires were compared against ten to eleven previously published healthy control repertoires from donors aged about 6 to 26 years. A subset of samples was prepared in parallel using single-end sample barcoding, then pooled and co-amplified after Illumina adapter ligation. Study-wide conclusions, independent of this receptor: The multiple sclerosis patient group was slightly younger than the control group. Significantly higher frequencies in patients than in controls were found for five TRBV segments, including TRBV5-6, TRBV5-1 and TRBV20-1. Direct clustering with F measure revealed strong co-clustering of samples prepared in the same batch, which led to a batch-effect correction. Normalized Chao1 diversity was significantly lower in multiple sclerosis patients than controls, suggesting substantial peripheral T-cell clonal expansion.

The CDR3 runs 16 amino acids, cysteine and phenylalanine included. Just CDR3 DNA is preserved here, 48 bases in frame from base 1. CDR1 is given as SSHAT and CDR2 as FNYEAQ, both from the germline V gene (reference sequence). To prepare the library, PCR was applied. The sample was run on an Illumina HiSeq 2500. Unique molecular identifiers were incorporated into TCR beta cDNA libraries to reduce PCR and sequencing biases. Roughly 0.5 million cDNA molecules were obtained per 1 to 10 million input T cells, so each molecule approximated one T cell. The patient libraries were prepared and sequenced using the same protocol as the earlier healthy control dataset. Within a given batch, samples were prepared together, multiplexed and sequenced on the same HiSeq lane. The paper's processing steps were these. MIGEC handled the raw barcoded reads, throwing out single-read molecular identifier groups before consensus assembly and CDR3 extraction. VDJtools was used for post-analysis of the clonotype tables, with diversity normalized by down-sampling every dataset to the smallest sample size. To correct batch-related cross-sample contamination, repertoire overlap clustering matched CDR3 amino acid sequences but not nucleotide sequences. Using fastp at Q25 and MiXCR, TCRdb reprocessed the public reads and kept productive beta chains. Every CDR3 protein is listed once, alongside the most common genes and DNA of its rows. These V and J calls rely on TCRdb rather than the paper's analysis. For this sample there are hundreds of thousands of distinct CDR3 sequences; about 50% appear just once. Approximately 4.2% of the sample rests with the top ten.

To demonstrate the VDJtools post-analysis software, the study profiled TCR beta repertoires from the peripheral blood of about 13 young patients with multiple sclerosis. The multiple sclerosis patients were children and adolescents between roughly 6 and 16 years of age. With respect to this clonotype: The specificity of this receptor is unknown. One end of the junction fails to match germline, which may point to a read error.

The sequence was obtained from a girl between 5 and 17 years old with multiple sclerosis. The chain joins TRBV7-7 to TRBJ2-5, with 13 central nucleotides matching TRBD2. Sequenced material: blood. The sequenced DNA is TGTGCTAGCAGCCAGGGACTAGCGGGACCCCAAGAGACCCAGTACTTC. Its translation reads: CASSQGLAGPQETQYF.